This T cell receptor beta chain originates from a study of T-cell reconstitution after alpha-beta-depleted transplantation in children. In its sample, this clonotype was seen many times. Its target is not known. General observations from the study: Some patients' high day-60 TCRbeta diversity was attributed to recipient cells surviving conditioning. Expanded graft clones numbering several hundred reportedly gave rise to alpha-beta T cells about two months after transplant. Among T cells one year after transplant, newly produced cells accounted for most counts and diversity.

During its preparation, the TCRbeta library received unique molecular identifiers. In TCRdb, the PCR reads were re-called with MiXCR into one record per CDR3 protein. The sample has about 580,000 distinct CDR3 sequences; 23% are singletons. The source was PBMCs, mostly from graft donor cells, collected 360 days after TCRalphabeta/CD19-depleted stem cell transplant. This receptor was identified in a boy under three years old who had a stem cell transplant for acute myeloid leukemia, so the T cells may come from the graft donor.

DNA for the CDR3: TGTGCCAGCAGTTTAACTAGCGACACTTACAATGAGCAGTTCTTC. Residues: CASSLTSDTYNEQFF. This sequence joins TRBV12-3 or TRBV12-4 and TRBJ2-1, with 7 bases matching TRBD2. Trimming removed 2 bases from V and 4 bases from J; junction bases left unmatched: 5. CDR3 length: 15 amino acids.